These 11 T cell receptor beta chains were all obtained from the same sample, sequenced in a study of T cell changes during pregnancy in multiple sclerosis (dated by TCRdb to the late 2010s). The library came from the immunoSEQ multiplex PCR assay. TCRdb took over this immuneACCESS table, retaining in-frame rearrangements with V and J assigned. Such tables are incomplete; in checked studies, under half of the missing clones stem from an unresolved V gene, and the remainder is unexplained. For this sample there are 40,000 to 55,000 clones; roughly nine tenths appear just once. 6.5% to 8.5% of the sample is in the top ten clones. The sequenced sample was CD8+ T cells from peripheral blood mononuclear cells, obtained in the second trimester of pregnancy. The source of these receptors is a female donor with multiple sclerosis, enrolled in a pregnancy study.

The rearrangement uses TRBV5-8 and TRBJ2-2; possible D gene TRBD1, 6 bases. Trimming left V 4 bases short and J 9 bases short, with 10 bases between. Germline CDR1 reads SGHTS; CDR2 reads YDEGEE. There are 12 residues in the CDR3. CDR3 residues: CASSHRARELFF. The CDR3 bases are TGTGCCAGCAGCCACAGGGCCCGGGAGCTGTTTTTT.

Concerning this clone: At one end, the junction sequence differs from germline, possibly due to a read error. The chain employs TRBV14 and TRBJ2-7, with TRBD2 identical over 13 bases. CDR1 is SGHDN and CDR2 is FVKESK in the germline V gene. The CDR3 runs to 14 residues. CDR3 protein: CASSQLGLAGDLSF. The CDR3, as DNA: TGTGCCAGCAGCCAACTCGGACTAGCGGGGGATCTTAGCTTC.

The chain links TRBV27 to TRBJ2-1; 11 nucleotides agree with TRBD1. CDR3 length equals 15 residues. Germline CDR1 MNHEY, CDR2 SMNVEV (reference sequence). The J segment lost 5 bases and the V segment lost 6 bases, leaving 6 bases of the junction unmatched. In nucleotides, the CDR3 is TGTGCCAGCAGCAGGGGACAGGGGGTTCACAATGAGCAGTTCTTC. It specifies CASSRGQGVHNEQFF.

V and J are TRBV9 and TRBJ2-5, with 12 bases aligning to TRBD2. The CDR3 has 14 residues. Germline CDR1 is SGDLS and CDR2 is YYNGEE. Unmatched junction bases numbered 6, after V lost 7 bases and J lost 5 bases. The CDR3 nucleotides read TGTGCCAGCGGACGGGGGACTAGCGGGGAGACCCAGTACTTC. It translates to CASGRGTSGETQYF.

The V call is TRBV5-5, the J call TRBJ1-1, with D maybe TRBD1 (6 bases). CDR3 length: 14 residues. V was pared by 6 bases and J by 3 bases, with 15 bases between. The V gene's germline CDR1 is SGHKS and CDR2 YYEKEE (reference sequence). This chain's CDR3 is CASTFGGADTEAFF. The CDR3 coding sequence is TGTGCCAGCACCTTTGGGGGGGCAGACACTGAAGCTTTCTTT.

The chain uses TRBV7-2 and TRBJ2-7, with 7 bases matching TRBD1. Looked up from germline, CDR1 is SGHTA and CDR2 is FQGNSA. This CDR3 has 14 amino acids. V gave up 0 bases and J gave up 4 bases; unmatched junction bases: 3. The CDR3 DNA is TGTGCCAGCAGCTTAGCGCACAGGGGATACGAGCAGTACTTC. It codes for CASSLAHRGYEQYF.

The chain joins TRBV19 to TRBJ2-5; no firm D call. CDR3 length equals 13 residues. V shed 6 bases and J shed 2 bases, with 10 bases lying between them. Germline values: CDR1 LNHDA, CDR2 SQIVND (reference sequence). Here the CDR3 DNA reads TGTGCCAGTAGGGAGCATGGACAAGAGACCCAGTACTTC. Translating it yields CASREHGQETQYF.

The V and J genes are TRBV5-6 and TRBJ1-2; 8 bases match TRBD1. Trimming at V came to 4 bases and at J to 8 bases, leaving 13 bases not matched to a gene. The CDR3 has 15 residues. The germline V gene has CDR1 SGHDT and CDR2 YYEEEE. The CDR3 is CASSPGQGMRTGYTF. Written as DNA, the CDR3 is TGTGCCAGCAGCCCAGGACAGGGAATGAGGACAGGCTACACCTTC. Based on the CDR3 plus reference TRBV5-6 and TRBJ1-2, the full variable domain is DAGVTQSPTHLIKTRGQQVTLRCSPKSGHDTVSWYQQALGQGPQFIFQYYEEEERQRGNFPDRFSGHQFPNYSSELNVNALLLGDSALYLCASSPGQGMRTGYTFGSGTRLTVV.

The chain employs TRBV5-1 and TRBJ1-1, with 10 bases identical to TRBD1. J lost 3 bases, V lost 0 bases, and 5 bases had no gene match. Germline V gene data show CDR1 as SGHRS and CDR2 as YFSETQ. The CDR3 sequence is 16 residues long. Written as DNA, the CDR3 is TGCGCCAGCAGCTTGGCCGGGACAGGGGATCACACTGAAGCTTTCTTT. Its translation: CASSLAGTGDHTEAFF.

V usage is TRBV9 and J usage is TRBJ2-1, with TRBD2 identical over 8 bases. The CDR3 extends over 15 amino acids. Germline V gives CDR1 SGDLS, CDR2 YYNGEE. The trim removed 1 base at V and 5 bases at J, leaving 5 bases unmatched. CDR3 sequence (DNA): TGTGCCAGCAGCGTATCGGGGGGGCCTAACAATGAGCAGTTCTTC. Translated, it gives CASSVSGGPNNEQFF.

V and J are TRBV15 and TRBJ1-2, with 8 bases that match TRBD1. Germline values: CDR1 LNHNV, CDR2 YYDKDF (reference sequence). The CDR3 is made up of 18 amino acids. V shed 0 bases and J 4 bases; nucleotides not matched to a gene: 13. The DNA of the CDR3 is TGTGCCACCAGCAGAGATGAATCGCAGGGGGCTTACCCCTATGGCTACACCTTC. This codes for CATSRDESQGAYPYGYTF.